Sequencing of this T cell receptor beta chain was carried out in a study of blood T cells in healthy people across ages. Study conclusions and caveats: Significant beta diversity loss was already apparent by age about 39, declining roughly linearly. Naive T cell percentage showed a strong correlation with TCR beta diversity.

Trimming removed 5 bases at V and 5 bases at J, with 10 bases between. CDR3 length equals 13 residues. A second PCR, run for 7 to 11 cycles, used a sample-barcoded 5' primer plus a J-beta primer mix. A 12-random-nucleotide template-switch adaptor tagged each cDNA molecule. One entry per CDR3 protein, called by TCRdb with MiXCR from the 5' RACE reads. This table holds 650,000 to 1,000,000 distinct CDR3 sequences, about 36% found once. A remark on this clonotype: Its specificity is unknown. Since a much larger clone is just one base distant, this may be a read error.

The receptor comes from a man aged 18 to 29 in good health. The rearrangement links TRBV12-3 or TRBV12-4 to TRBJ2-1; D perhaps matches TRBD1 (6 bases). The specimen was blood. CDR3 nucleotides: TGTGCCAGCAGTGTAAGGGACAACAATGAGCAGTTCTTC. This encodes CASSVRDNNEQFF.